The 8 T cell receptor beta chains given below trace back to one sample, sequenced in a study of cytomegalovirus exposure and HLA in healthy donors. 13 Jbeta primers and 60 Vbeta primers were used for the PCR. Data came from immunoSEQ multiplex PCR; TCRdb stores just in-frame clones and leaves some out. The sample includes 170,000 or so clones, about 79% of them seen just once. Sample: PBMCs. Every receptor here comes from a man in his forties or fifties in good health and CMV-seropositive.

This clone was detected only a few times. V usage is TRBV6-1 and J usage is TRBJ1-5; a weak D match, TRBD1 (6 bases). Trimming cost V 1 base and J 5 bases, with 21 bases left between them. The germline gives CDR1 MNHNS, CDR2 SASEGT. CDR3 length: 18 amino acids. The CDR3 coding sequence is TGTGCCAGCAGTGAAGAGTTTCGTGTATGGGGGCAGGATCAGCCCCAGCATTTT. Translating it yields CASSEEFRVWGQDQPQHF.

V usage is TRBV10-2 and J usage is TRBJ2-1; TRBD1 is a possible D gene (6 bases). The CDR3 has 13 residues. Germline V CDR1 and CDR2: WSHSY, SAAADI. V lost 5 bases and J 9 bases, leaving 14 bases between the germline ends. The CDR3 nucleotides are TGCGCCAGCAGTAGGCAGGGGAAGGGTGAGCAGTTCTTC. Translated: CASSRQGKGEQFF.

The chain carries TRBV5-1 and TRBJ1-6; the D gene is possibly TRBD1 (6 bases). CDR3 length: 15 residues. Trimming cost V 0 bases and J 9 bases, with 13 bases left between them. Germline CDR1 is SGHRS and CDR2 is YFSETQ. This chain's CDR3 is CASSLDRAEGSPLHF. The CDR3, as DNA: TGCGCCAGCAGCTTGGACAGGGCCGAGGGTTCACCCCTCCACTTT.

The chain employs TRBV27 and TRBJ2-2; 7 bases are shared with TRBD1. Trimming took 4 bases from V and 5 from J; bases not matched to a gene: 7. This CDR3 spans 15 amino acids. Germline V CDR1 and CDR2: MNHEY, SMNVEV (reference sequence). CDR3 DNA: TGTGCCAGCAGTTCCCGGGACAGAAAAACCGGGGAGCTGTTTTTT. Protein: CASSSRDRKTGELFF.

The chain employs TRBV28 and TRBJ1-3; D may be TRBD1 (6 bases). The germline V and J ends were trimmed by 6 bases and 0 bases, with 9 bases remaining between them. The germline V gene has CDR1 MDHEN and CDR2 SYDVKM. The CDR3 runs 14 residues. The CDR3 nucleotides are TGTGCCAGCAGAACGGGACACTCTGGAAACACCATATATTTT. Protein sequence: CASRTGHSGNTIYF. Complete variable domain (other parts from reference TRBV28 and TRBJ1-3): DVKVTQSSRYLVKRTGEKVFLECVQDMDHENMFWYRQDPGLGLRLIYFSYDVKMKEKGDIPEGYSVSREKKERFSLILESASTNQTSMYLCASRTGHSGNTIYFGEGSWLTVV.

The rearrangement uses TRBV7-2 and TRBJ2-1; D perhaps matches TRBD2 (5 bases). V lost 3 bases to trimming and J lost 3 bases, with 9 bases between them. Germline V gives CDR1 SGHTA, CDR2 FQGNSA. CDR3 length: 14 residues. The CDR3 reads CASSFRADYNEQFF. In DNA form, the CDR3 reads TGTGCCAGCAGCTTTCGAGCGGACTACAATGAGCAGTTCTTC.

The V call is TRBV13, the J call TRBJ2-3; TRBD1 might be the D (6 bases). Germline V CDR1 and CDR2: PRHDT, FYEKMQ (reference sequence). The germline V and J ends were trimmed by 5 bases and 2 bases, with 14 bases remaining between them. The CDR3 sequence is 15 residues long. CDR3 DNA sequence: TGTGCCAGCAGCCCCATCGAGGGGGACACAGATACGCAGTATTTT. Protein sequence: CASSPIEGDTDTQYF.

The V gene is TRBV4-1, the J gene TRBJ2-1; D gene uncertain. The V and J ends lost 0 bases and 13 bases respectively, with 10 bases between them. Germline CDR1 reads MGHRA; CDR2 reads YSYEKL. The CDR3 runs 12 residues. CDR3 loop: CASSQDRTRQFF. Written as DNA, the CDR3 is TGCGCCAGCAGCCAAGATCGTACCAGACAGTTCTTC.